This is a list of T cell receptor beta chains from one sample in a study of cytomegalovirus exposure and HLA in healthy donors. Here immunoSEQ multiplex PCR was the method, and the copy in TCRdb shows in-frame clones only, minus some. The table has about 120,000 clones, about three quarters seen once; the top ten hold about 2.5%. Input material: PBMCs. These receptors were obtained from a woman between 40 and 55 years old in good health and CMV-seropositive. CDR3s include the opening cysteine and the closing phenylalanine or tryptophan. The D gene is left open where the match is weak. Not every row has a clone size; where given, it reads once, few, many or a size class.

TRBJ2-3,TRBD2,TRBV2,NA,CASRRQPGTSGRATDTQYF,TGTGCCAGCAGGCGACAGCCCGGGACTAGCGGGAGGGCCACAGATACGCAGTATTTT
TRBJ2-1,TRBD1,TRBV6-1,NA,CASSGDSQRGSEQFF,TGTGCCAGCAGTGGGGACAGCCAGCGAGGTAGTGAGCAGTTCTTC
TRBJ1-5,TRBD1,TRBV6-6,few,CASSYSGTGGDQPQHF,TGTGCCAGCAGTTACTCGGGGACAGGGGGGGATCAGCCCCAGCATTTT
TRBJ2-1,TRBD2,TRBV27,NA,CASSLKAGGPNEQFF,TGTGCCAGCAGTTTAAAAGCGGGGGGGCCGAATGAGCAGTTCTTC
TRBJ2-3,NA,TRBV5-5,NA,CASRGGGQGRDTQYF,TGTGCCAGCAGGGGAGGGGGGCAGGGGAGAGATACGCAGTATTTT
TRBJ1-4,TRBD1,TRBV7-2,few,CASSPPQGAGEKLFF,TGTGCCAGCAGCCCTCCTCAGGGGGCGGGTGAAAAACTGTTTTTT
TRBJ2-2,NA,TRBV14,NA,CASNAANTGELFF,TGTGCCAGCAATGCAGCGAACACCGGGGAGCTGTTTTTT
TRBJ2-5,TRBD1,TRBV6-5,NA,CASRPGGQETQYF,TGTGCCAGCAGGCCAGGGGGCCAAGAGACCCAGTACTTC
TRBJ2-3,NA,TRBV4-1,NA,CASSQDPLGPDTQYF,TGCGCCAGCAGCCAAGACCCTTTGGGCCCAGATACGCAGTATTTT
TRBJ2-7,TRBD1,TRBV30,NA,CASGTGGYEQYF,TGTGCCTCCGGGACAGGGGGCTACGAGCAGTACTTC
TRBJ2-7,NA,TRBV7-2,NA,CASSSRVSYEQYF,TGTGCCAGCAGCTCTAGAGTCTCCTACGAGCAGTACTTC
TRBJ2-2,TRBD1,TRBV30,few,CAWSHRGRGTGELFF,TGTGCCTGGAGCCACAGGGGGCGCGGCACCGGGGAGCTGTTTTTT
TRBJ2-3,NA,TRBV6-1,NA,CASSDLTGTTDTQYF,TGTGCCAGCAGTGACCTAACAGGGACCACAGATACGCAGTATTTT